Sequencing of this T cell receptor (beta chain) was carried out in a study of vaccination and CD4 T cells after COVID-19. The CDR3 contains 15 residues. V dropped 6 bases and J dropped 4 bases, with 15 bases sitting between them. About this clonotype itself: Its cognate antigen is unknown.

Stated treatment: roughly 11-day PBMC culture with coronavirus spike peptide pools or control peptides (ViraFEST assay). Cultured CD4+ T-cell DNA underwent Oncomine TCR Beta short-read sequencing. In TCRdb, the PCR reads were re-called with MiXCR into one record per CDR3 protein. The sample consists of 12,000 or so distinct CDR3 sequences, about 50% of them appearing once. The material sequenced was CD4+ T cells from blood, cultured in vitro. The genes are TRBV12-3 or TRBV12-4 and TRBJ2-2; D is undetermined. This receptor was taken from a human donor who had recovered from COVID-19. The CDR3 is CASSSPIRSTGELFF. The DNA of the CDR3 is TGTGCCAGCAGCAGCCCCATTAGGAGCACCGGGGAGCTGTTTTTT.